This T cell receptor (beta chain) was identified in a study of cytomegalovirus exposure and HLA in healthy donors. The V end was cut by 6 bases, the J end by 0 bases, with 12 bases between. The length of the CDR3 is 15 residues. Per the germline V gene, CDR1 is MNHNY and CDR2 is SVGAGI (reference sequence). The study ran its PCR with 60 Vbeta and 13 Jbeta primers. Clones were sequenced by immunoSEQ multiplex PCR, and TCRdb holds only the in-frame ones, with some missing. This table holds about 250,000 clones, 72% found once. This clone was seen a few times. Distinct nucleotide sequences in the sample also encode this CDR3.

The sequencing input was PBMCs. This sequence was found in a female donor in good health and CMV-seronegative. This chain links TRBV6-6 with TRBJ2-1; possibly TRBD2 for D (5 bases). CDR3 loop: CASRKSGSSYNEQFF. Here the CDR3 DNA reads TGTGCCAGCAGAAAAAGCGGTAGCTCCTACAATGAGCAGTTCTTC.